The next 9 T cell receptor beta chains were all read from a single sample in a study of blood T cells in healthy people across ages. Next came a second PCR, run for about 7 to 12 cycles, which used a sample-barcoded 5' primer along with a J-beta primer mix. Via MiXCR, TCRdb re-called the 5' RACE reads, giving one row per CDR3 protein. The data contain approximately 800,000 distinct CDR3 sequences, around 50% of them singletons. Specimen: blood. The receptor source for this set is a man aged 35 to 55 in good health.

The J gene is TRBJ2-7, the V gene TRBV12-1; the table's D call, TRBD2, was not checked against the DNA. TRBV12-1 is annotated as a pseudogene. The CDR3 totals 15 residues. CDR3 in amino acids: CASKLPGGRGGEQYF. The CDR3 coding sequence is TGTGCCAGCAAACTCCCTGGCGGTCGGGGAGGCGAGCAGTACTTC.

The J gene is TRBJ2-7, the V gene TRBV20-1; TRBD1 matches at 10 bases. Germline V gives CDR1 DFQATT, CDR2 SNEGSKA (reference sequence). The junction had 5 bases not matched to a gene; V was cut back by 6 bases and J by 3 bases. CDR3 length equals 13 residues. The CDR3 protein is CSAPWDRGYEQYF. In DNA form, the CDR3 reads TGCAGTGCCCCTTGGGACAGGGGCTACGAGCAGTACTTC.

This clonotype was seen only a few times. V is TRBV7-2 and J is TRBJ2-1; perhaps TRBD2 as D (6 bases). The CDR3 sequence is 16 residues long. V lost 1 base and J lost 4, with 14 bases in between. The germline gives CDR1 SGHTA, CDR2 FQGNSA. As DNA, the CDR3 is TGTGCCAGCAGCTTAGGTAGTGGGAGGACATACAATGAGCAGTTCTTC. Its translation: CASSLGSGRTYNEQFF.

Remarks on this clonotype: This may stem from a read error, because a much larger clone lies one nucleotide away. This chain links TRBV4-3 with TRBJ2-5; D is uncertain. Near its end, the DNA agrees better with TRBJ2-7, so the J call may be wrong. The CDR3 totals 16 residues. Per the germline V gene, CDR1 is LGHNA and CDR2 is YSLEER. CDR3 protein: CASSQDSRQTFYEQYF. The CDR3 DNA reads as TGCGCCAGCAGCCAAGACTCGCGGCAAACCTTCTACGAGCAGTACTTC.

The gene calls are TRBV20-1 and TRBJ2-4; D might be TRBD2 (6 bases). With the DNA end fitting TRBJ2-7 better, the J assignment may be wrong. The CDR3 runs 13 residues. Germline CDR1 DFQATT, CDR2 SNEGSKA (reference sequence). In DNA form, the CDR3 reads TGCAGTGCTAAGGGACTCCACGCCTACGAGCAGTACTTC. It yields the protein CSAKGLHAYEQYF.

The chain joins TRBV28 to TRBJ2-3; D is possibly TRBD1 (6 bases). The V and J ends lost 3 bases and 3 bases respectively, with 13 bases between them. Germline V gives CDR1 MDHEN, CDR2 SYDVKM. The CDR3 length is 15 residues. As DNA, the CDR3 is TGTGCCAGCAGTTTGTACCGACAGGTTACAGATACGCAGTATTTT. It translates to CASSLYRQVTDTQYF.

V and J are TRBV6-1 and TRBJ1-1; 11 bases fit TRBD1. Trimming at V came to 6 bases and at J to 4 bases, leaving 16 bases not matched to a gene. CDR1 MNHNS and CDR2 SASEGT come from the germline V gene. This CDR3 has 18 residues. CDR3 DNA sequence: TGTGCCAGCAGAAGACCGGGACAGGGGGTGAAGGGTACCACTGAAGCTTTCTTT. Translated: CASRRPGQGVKGTTEAFF.

V gene TRBV24-1 combines with J gene TRBJ1-5; D not certain. CDR3 length: 13 residues. Looked up from germline, CDR1 is KGHDR and CDR2 is SFDVKD. V was shortened by 4 bases and J by 7 bases, with 10 bases between the two germline ends. The chain's CDR3 is CATSDFGEQPQHF. In DNA form, the CDR3 reads TGTGCCACCAGTGACTTCGGGGAACAGCCCCAGCATTTT.

This CDR3 reads CSARRPTFQETQYF. The CDR3 DNA is TGCAGTGCTAGAAGGCCGACCTTCCAAGAGACCCAGTACTTC. The chain employs TRBV20-1 and TRBJ2-5; no clear D gene. CDR3 size: 14 residues. Germline V gene sequence: CDR1 DFQATT, CDR2 SNEGSKA (reference sequence). V lost 2 bases to trimming and J lost 1 base, with 11 bases between them.